What follows are 4 T cell receptor beta chains derived from one specimen sequenced in a study of T-cell reconstitution after alpha-beta-depleted transplantation in children. Preparation of the TCRbeta library involved a method that used unique molecular identifiers. TCRdb reprocessed the PCR reads with MiXCR, giving one entry per CDR3 protein. The sample has hundreds of thousands of distinct CDR3 sequences, around 23% seen once. The sample consisted of PBMCs, mostly from graft donor cells, taken 360 days after TCRalphabeta/CD19-depleted stem cell transplant. These receptors were collected from a boy under two years old who had a stem cell transplant for acute myeloid leukemia, so the T cells may come from the graft donor.

This clonotype was recorded many times. The rearrangement links TRBV29-1 to TRBJ2-2; 7 bases fit TRBD1. Germline CDR1 is SQVTM and CDR2 is ANQGSEA. J lost 6 bases, V lost 7 bases, and 2 bases had no gene match. The CDR3 consists of 11 residues. The CDR3 loop is CSGDRAGELFF. CDR3 nucleotide sequence: TGCAGCGGCGACAGGGCCGGGGAGCTGTTTTTT.

This chain connects TRBV5-8 to TRBJ1-2; D is undetermined. CDR1 is SGHTS and CDR2 is YDEGEE in the germline V gene. CDR3 length: 13 residues. V was cut by 6 bases and J by 2 bases, with 11 bases left in between. The CDR3 bases are TGTGCCAGCAACCACGGCTTCAACTATGGCTACACCTTC. Protein sequence: CASNHGFNYGYTF.

This clonotype was picked up a small number of times. This rearrangement joins TRBV29-1 to TRBJ2-3, with 8 bases fitting TRBD2. V shed 6 bases and J 5 bases; nucleotides not matched to a gene: 13. The CDR3 runs 15 residues. Germline V lookup: CDR1 SQVTM, CDR2 ANQGSEA. CDR3 amino acids: CSVRRGGPHRDTQYF. The CDR3 bases are TGCAGCGTCCGCCGGGGGGGGCCACATCGAGATACGCAGTATTTT.

This CDR3 reads CSASLTRLAGDYNEQFF. DNA of the CDR3: TGCAGTGCTAGTTTAACCCGACTAGCGGGGGACTACAATGAGCAGTTCTTC. This sequence joins TRBV20-1 and TRBJ2-1, with 12 positions matching TRBD2. V was clipped by 3 bases and J by 3 bases; unmatched bases: 9. The CDR3 sequence is 17 residues long. Germline CDR1 reads DFQATT; CDR2 reads SNEGSKA (reference sequence).